This T cell receptor (beta chain) stems from a study of long-term antiretroviral therapy in people with HIV. At survey level, the immunoSEQ assay was run in its v3.0 version. This table comes from immunoSEQ multiplex PCR, and its TCRdb copy is limited to in-frame clones, with some not included. In the table there are around 35,000 clones, around 97% of which are singletons. This CDR3 contains 13 residues. Germline CDR1 LGHNA, CDR2 YSLEER. Whole-study findings and limits: Control repertoires displayed wider CDR3 length ranges than the HIV repertoires.

As concerns this clone: Its antigen is currently unknown. A junction end diverges from the germline sequence, so it may reflect a read error.

This clonotype originated in a man aged 25 to 40 with HIV. This rearrangement joins TRBV4-3 to TRBJ2-2; D is ambiguous. The source material was unsorted PBMCs, sampled 6.9 years after starting antiretroviral therapy. The CDR3 sequence is CASNQFNTGELFF. In nucleotides, the CDR3 is TGCGCCAGCAACCAATTTAACACCGGGGAGCTGTTTTTT.